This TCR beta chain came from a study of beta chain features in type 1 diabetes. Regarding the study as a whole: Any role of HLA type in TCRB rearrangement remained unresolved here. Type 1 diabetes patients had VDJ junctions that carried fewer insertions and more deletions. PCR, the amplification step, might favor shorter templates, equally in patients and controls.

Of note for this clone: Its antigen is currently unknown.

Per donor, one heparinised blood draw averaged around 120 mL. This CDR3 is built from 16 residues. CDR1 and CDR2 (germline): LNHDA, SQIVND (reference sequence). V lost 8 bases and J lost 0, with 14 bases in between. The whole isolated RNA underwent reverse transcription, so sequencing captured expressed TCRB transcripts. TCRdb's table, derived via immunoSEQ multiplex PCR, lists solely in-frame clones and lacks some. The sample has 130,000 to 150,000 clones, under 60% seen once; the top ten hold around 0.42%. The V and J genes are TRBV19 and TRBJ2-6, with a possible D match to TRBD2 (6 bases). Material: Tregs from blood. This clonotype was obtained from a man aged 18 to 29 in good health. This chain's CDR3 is CASCGTLRSGANVLTF. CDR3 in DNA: TGTGCCAGTTGCGGGACTCTACGCTCTGGGGCCAACGTCCTGACTTTC.